This is a list of T cell receptor beta chains from one sample in a study of blood T cell repertoires in COVID-19. Assay: immunoSEQ multiplex PCR; the TCRdb copy retains only in-frame clones and omits some. The sample consists of over 80,000 clones, about 87% of them appearing once. The sequenced sample consisted of peripheral blood. The receptors stem from a human donor in a cohort sampled during active COVID-19. The CDR3 runs from the conserved cysteine through the conserved F or W. A D gene is named only where the DNA matches it firmly. The size field is filled for only some rows; it gives once, few, many or a size class.

v_gene: TRBV28
abundance: .
j_gene: TRBJ1-2
d_gene: .
CDR3aa: CASSFTTRSYGYTF
CDR3nt: TGTGCCAGCAGTTTTACTACGCGCAGCTATGGCTACACCTTC

v_gene: TRBV10-3
abundance: .
j_gene: TRBJ2-1
d_gene: .
CDR3aa: CATSYLGSYNEQFF
CDR3nt: TGTGCCACCTCCTACCTTGGGAGCTACAATGAGCAGTTCTTC

v_gene: TRBV19
abundance: .
j_gene: TRBJ1-4
d_gene: .
CDR3aa: CASSGRVRNEKLFF
CDR3nt: TGTGCCAGTAGTGGCAGGGTTCGGAATGAAAAACTGTTTTTT

v_gene: TRBV6-2/TRBV6-3
abundance: few
j_gene: TRBJ2-7
d_gene: .
CDR3aa: CASSYGLYEQYF
CDR3nt: TGTGCCAGCAGTTACGGGCTCTACGAGCAGTACTTC

v_gene: TRBV5-1
abundance: .
j_gene: TRBJ1-4
d_gene: .
CDR3aa: CASSLEVVGSNEKLFF
CDR3nt: TGCGCCAGCAGCTTGGAAGTTGTAGGGAGTAATGAAAAACTGTTTTTT

v_gene: TRBV19
abundance: .
j_gene: TRBJ2-7
d_gene: TRBD2
CDR3aa: CASSLDPSGRFYEQYF
CDR3nt: TGTGCCAGTAGTCTCGACCCCAGCGGGAGATTTTACGAGCAGTACTTC

v_gene: TRBV11-2
abundance: .
j_gene: TRBJ1-6
d_gene: TRBD1
CDR3aa: CASSPTDRANYNSPLHF
CDR3nt: TGTGCCAGCAGCCCTACCGACAGGGCTAACTATAATTCACCCCTCCACTTT

v_gene: TRBV3-1/TRBV3-2
abundance: .
j_gene: TRBJ2-3
d_gene: TRBD2
CDR3aa: CASSQWEASGRFRVPDTQYF
CDR3nt: TGTGCCAGCAGCCAATGGGAGGCTAGCGGGAGATTCCGAGTCCCAGATACGCAGTATTTT

v_gene: TRBV28
abundance: few
j_gene: TRBJ2-3
d_gene: TRBD1
CDR3aa: CASSPARTGRDTQYF
CDR3nt: TGTGCCAGCAGCCCCGCCCGGACAGGGAGAGATACGCAGTATTTT

v_gene: TRBV4-2
abundance: few
j_gene: TRBJ1-1
d_gene: TRBD1
CDR3aa: CASSRPGTENTEAFF
CDR3nt: TGTGCCAGCAGCCGCCCCGGGACAGAAAACACTGAAGCTTTCTTT

v_gene: TRBV9
abundance: .
j_gene: TRBJ2-1
d_gene: TRBD1
CDR3aa: CASSARDRGLIAQNEQFF
CDR3nt: TGTGCCAGCAGCGCCCGGGACAGGGGTTTAATTGCCCAGAATGAGCAGTTCTTC

v_gene: TRBV18
abundance: .
j_gene: TRBJ2-7
d_gene: TRBD1
CDR3aa: CASSPWTGETYEQYF
CDR3nt: TGTGCCAGCTCACCTTGGACAGGGGAGACTTACGAGCAGTACTTC

v_gene: TRBV7-8
abundance: .
j_gene: TRBJ1-1
d_gene: .
CDR3aa: CASSRLSRDTEAFF
CDR3nt: TGTGCCAGCAGCCGCCTTAGTCGGGACACTGAAGCTTTCTTT

v_gene: TRBV28
abundance: few
j_gene: TRBJ2-7
d_gene: .
CDR3aa: CASSGSFPYEQYF
CDR3nt: TGTGCCAGCAGTGGCAGTTTTCCCTACGAGCAGTACTTC

v_gene: TRBV5-1
abundance: .
j_gene: TRBJ2-7
d_gene: TRBD2
CDR3aa: CASSLGSGETYEQYF
CDR3nt: TGCGCCAGCAGCTTGGGTAGCGGGGAAACCTACGAGCAGTACTTC

v_gene: TRBV28
abundance: few
j_gene: TRBJ2-7
d_gene: .
CDR3aa: CASSLLSYEQYF
CDR3nt: TGTGCCAGCAGTTTACTATCCTACGAGCAGTACTTC

v_gene: TRBV3-1/TRBV3-2
abundance: .
j_gene: TRBJ2-1
d_gene: .
CDR3aa: CASSQDTVEINEQFF
CDR3nt: TGTGCCAGCAGCCAAGATACGGTAGAGATCAATGAGCAGTTCTTC

v_gene: TRBV7-2
abundance: .
j_gene: TRBJ2-7
d_gene: TRBD2
CDR3aa: CASSFGTSGSIHTGEQYF
CDR3nt: TGTGCCAGCAGCTTCGGGACTAGCGGTAGCATCCATACGGGGGAGCAGTACTTC

v_gene: TRBV7-3
abundance: .
j_gene: TRBJ2-6
d_gene: TRBD1
CDR3aa: CASSPWTGAPSGANVLTF
CDR3nt: TGTGCCAGCAGCCCCTGGACAGGGGCCCCCTCTGGGGCCAACGTCCTGACTTTC

v_gene: TRBV6-5
abundance: .
j_gene: TRBJ1-2
d_gene: .
CDR3aa: CASRLQSTSGYTF
CDR3nt: TGTGCCAGCAGGTTACAGAGCACCTCTGGCTACACCTTC

v_gene: TRBV10-3
abundance: .
j_gene: TRBJ2-1
d_gene: TRBD1
CDR3aa: CAISDTGTGANEQFF
CDR3nt: TGTGCCATCAGTGATACCGGGACAGGGGCCAATGAGCAGTTCTTC

v_gene: TRBV7-9
abundance: .
j_gene: TRBJ1-2
d_gene: TRBD1
CDR3aa: CASRMTGADYGYTF
CDR3nt: TGTGCCAGCAGGATGACAGGGGCTGACTATGGCTACACCTTC

v_gene: TRBV7-6
abundance: .
j_gene: TRBJ2-7
d_gene: TRBD1
CDR3aa: CASSFAGQGAVHEQYF
CDR3nt: TGTGCCAGCAGCTTTGCCGGACAGGGGGCGGTCCACGAGCAGTACTTC

v_gene: TRBV10-2
abundance: .
j_gene: TRBJ2-5
d_gene: TRBD2
CDR3aa: CASSEGLARQETQYF
CDR3nt: TGCGCCAGCAGTGAGGGACTAGCGAGACAAGAGACCCAGTACTTC